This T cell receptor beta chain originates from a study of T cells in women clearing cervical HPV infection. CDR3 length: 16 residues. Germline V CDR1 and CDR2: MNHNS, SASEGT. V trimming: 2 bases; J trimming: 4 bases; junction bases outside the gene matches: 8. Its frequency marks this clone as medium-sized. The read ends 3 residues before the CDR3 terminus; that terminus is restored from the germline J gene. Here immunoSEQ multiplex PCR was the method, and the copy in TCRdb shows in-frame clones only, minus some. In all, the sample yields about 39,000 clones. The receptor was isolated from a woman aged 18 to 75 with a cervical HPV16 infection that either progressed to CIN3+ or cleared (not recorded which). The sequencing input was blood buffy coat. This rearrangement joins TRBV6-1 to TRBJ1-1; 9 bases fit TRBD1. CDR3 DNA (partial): TGTGCCAGCAGTGAAATTACAGGGGGCATGGGCACTGAA. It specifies CASSEITGGMGTE. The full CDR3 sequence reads CASSEITGGMGTEAFF.